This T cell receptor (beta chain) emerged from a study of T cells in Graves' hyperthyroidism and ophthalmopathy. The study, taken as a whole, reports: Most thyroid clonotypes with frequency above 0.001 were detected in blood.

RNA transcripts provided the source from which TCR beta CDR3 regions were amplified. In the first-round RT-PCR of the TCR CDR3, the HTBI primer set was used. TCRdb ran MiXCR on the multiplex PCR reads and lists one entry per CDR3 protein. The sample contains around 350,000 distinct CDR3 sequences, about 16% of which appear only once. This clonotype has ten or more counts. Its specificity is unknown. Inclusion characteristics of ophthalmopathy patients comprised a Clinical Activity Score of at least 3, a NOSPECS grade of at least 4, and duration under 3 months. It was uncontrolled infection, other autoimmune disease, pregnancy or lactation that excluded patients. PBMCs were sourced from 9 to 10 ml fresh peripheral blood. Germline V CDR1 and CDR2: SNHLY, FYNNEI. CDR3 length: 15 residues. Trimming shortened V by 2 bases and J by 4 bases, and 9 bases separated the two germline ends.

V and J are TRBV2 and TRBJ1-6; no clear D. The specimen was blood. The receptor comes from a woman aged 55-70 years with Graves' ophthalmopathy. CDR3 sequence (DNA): TGTGCCAGCAGTGAATGGGGAGGTTATAATTCACCCCTCCACTTT. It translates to CASSEWGGYNSPLHF.